This record concerns one TCR beta chain sequence. This clone was found once. Its antigen target is currently unknown. No much larger clone is present one base from it, and per-base qualities are unavailable. The Quick-DNA Microprep Kit was used to extract genomic DNA from the sorted cells. TCRbeta DNA was amplified with the immunoSEQ hsTCRbeta kit following the manufacturer's protocol. TCRbeta libraries were sequenced on an Illumina MiSeq instrument. In the authors' own workflow: Once out-of-frame sequences had been removed, approximately 2,000,000 distinct TCRbeta sequences were left, which works out to an average of approximately 72,000 per individual. Each individual was scored using the number of around 180 previously reported CMV-associated TCRbeta sequences that the individual carried and the total number of productive distinct TCRbeta sequences. A beta-binomial model was reimplemented in Python, and scikit-learn random forests with default parameters were trained on US cohort data. On the Belgian cohort, classifier performance was reported as the median AUC, along with percentile confidence intervals, across 10,000 bootstrap iterations. TCRdb obtained this table from immuneACCESS and retained in-frame rearrangements with V and J assigned. These tables miss some clones; where compared with another copy, unresolved V genes account for less than half of the shortfall, and the remainder is unexplained. V and J calls and clone size are as listed in that table; D and trimming were resolved from the DNA. In all, the sample holds about 60,000 clones, and approximately 71% of those were seen once. The ten most abundant clones make up roughly 1% of the sample.

These data come from a study of memory CD4+ T cells and cytomegalovirus serostatus (dated by TCRdb to the late 2010s). About the study as a whole: The cohort comprised 33 healthy Belgian adults, 9 CMV seropositive and some 24 CMV seronegative. To replicate a published TCR-based CMV serostatus classifier, the researchers sequenced the CD4+ memory TCRbeta repertoires of a Belgian cohort whose cytomegalovirus serostatus was known.

On the study overall, not on this receptor specifically: On the Belgian cohort, the classifier built on the original framework reached a median bootstrapped AUC of approximately 0.94, with a 95% CI of 0.76-1.00. For predicting CMV serostatus, the median bootstrapped AUC was roughly 0.96 using the original framework and about 0.9 using a US-trained random forest. Unlike the original study, which covered naive and memory CD4+ and CD8+ populations, the Belgian study sequenced only CD4+CD45RO+ memory cells. Of 164 previously reported CMV-associated TCRbeta sequences, around 70 appeared in the CD4+ memory repertoires, each in one to five individuals. Results were interpreted as suggesting that the CMV-associated TCR signature is largely present in the CD4+ memory repertoire.

From the cysteine through the phenylalanine, the CDR3 covers 17 amino acids. The read is trimmed to its CDR3 DNA, 51 bases read in frame from base 1. The germline V gene gives CDR1 as SGHAT and CDR2 as FQNNGV. From V the trimming removes 4 bases and from J it removes 1 base, while the gene matches leave 12 bases of the junction unaccounted for. A FACSAria II was used to sort memory CD4+ T cells, defined as single viable CD3+CD4+CD8-CD45RO+ cells. CMV serostatus was assessed using a Roche Elecsys assay, by which serum IgG against CMV pp150, pp28, p38 and p52 was detected. Once the samples were thawed, total CD4+ T cells were enriched through positive selection using CD4 magnetic microbeads. Samples originated from another study that specifically interrogated the CD4+ T cell memory repertoire. Peripheral blood mononuclear cells were isolated and cryopreserved following standard operating procedures; serum was stored at -80 °C. The staining used CD3-PerCP (BW264/56), CD4-APC (RPA-T4), CD45RO-PE (UCHT1) and CD8-Pacific Orange (3B5) antibodies, and Sytox blue was used to exclude non-viable cells.

This TCR came from an adult in good health and CMV-seronegative. The rearranged chain carries TRBV11-2 and TRBJ1-2, and TRBD1 matches 7 of the central bases. Sequenced material: memory CD4+ T cells from blood. The CDR3 protein sequence reads: CASSSLRDRENNYGYTF. The DNA reads as follows: TGTGCCAGCAGCTCCTTAAGGGACAGAGAAAATAACTATGGCTACACCTTC.